The source of this T cell receptor (beta chain) is a study of CXCR3-negative and CXCR3-positive naive CD8 T cells. Findings and limits, study-wide: Surface CD5 was comparable between naive subsets; TCR strength was inferred from TRB CDR3 properties.

cDNA libraries for TRB were generated by 5' RACE incorporating UMI labels. TCRdb re-called the 5' RACE reads; one entry per CDR3 protein, DNA not given. The sample includes tens of thousands of distinct CDR3 sequences. Remarks on this clonotype: Its antigen remains unidentified.

Germline V CDR1 and CDR2: LGHDT, YNNKEL (reference sequence). The CDR3 loop spans 17 amino acids. The sequencing input was naive CXCR3- CD8+ T cells from blood. Sample subset: CD45RO-CCR7+CD27+CD95- naive CD8+ T cells lacking CXCR3 (TNR3-). The source is a human donor in good health. Some clones in this sample may be carry-over from other donors' samples. J is TRBJ2-1 and V is TRBV3-1; the D gene TCRdb calls, TRBD1, cannot be checked with no DNA. This chain's CDR3 is CASSQDPPGAGVDEQFF.